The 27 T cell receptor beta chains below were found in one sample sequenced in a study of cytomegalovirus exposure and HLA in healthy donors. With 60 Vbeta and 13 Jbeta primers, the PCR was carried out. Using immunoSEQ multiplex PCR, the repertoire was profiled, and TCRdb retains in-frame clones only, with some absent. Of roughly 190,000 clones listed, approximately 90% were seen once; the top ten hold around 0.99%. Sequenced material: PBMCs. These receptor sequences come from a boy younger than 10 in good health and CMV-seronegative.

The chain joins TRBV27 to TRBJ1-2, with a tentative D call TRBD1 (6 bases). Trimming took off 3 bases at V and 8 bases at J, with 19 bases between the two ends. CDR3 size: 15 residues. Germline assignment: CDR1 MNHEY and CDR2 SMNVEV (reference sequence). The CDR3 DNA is TGTGCCAGCAGTTTGGGGGGGCGACCCGCGGAAGGCTACACCTTC. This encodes CASSLGGRPAEGYTF.

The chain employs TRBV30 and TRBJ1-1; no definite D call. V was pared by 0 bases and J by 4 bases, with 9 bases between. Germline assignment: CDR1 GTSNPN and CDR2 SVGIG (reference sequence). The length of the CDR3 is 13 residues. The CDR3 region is CAWSVRYVTEAFF. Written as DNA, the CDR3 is TGTGCCTGGAGTGTACGGTACGTCACTGAAGCTTTCTTT.

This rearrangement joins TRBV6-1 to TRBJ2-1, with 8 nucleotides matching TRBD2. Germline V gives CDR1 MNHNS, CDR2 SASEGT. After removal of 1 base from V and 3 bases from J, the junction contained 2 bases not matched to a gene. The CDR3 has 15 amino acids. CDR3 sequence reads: CASSEGTSGYNEQFF. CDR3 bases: TGTGCCAGCAGTGAAGGTACTAGCGGCTACAATGAGCAGTTCTTC.

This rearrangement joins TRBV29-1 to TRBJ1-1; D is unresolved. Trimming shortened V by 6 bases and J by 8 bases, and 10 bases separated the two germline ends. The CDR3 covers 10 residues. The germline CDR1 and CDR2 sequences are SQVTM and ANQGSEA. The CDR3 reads CSVRESEAFF. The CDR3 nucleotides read TGCAGCGTGAGGGAGAGCGAAGCTTTCTTT. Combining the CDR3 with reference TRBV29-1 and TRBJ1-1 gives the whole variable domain SAVISQKPSRDICQRGTSLTIQCQVDSQVTMMFWYRQQPGQSLTLIATANQGSEATYESGFVIDKFPISRPNLTFSTLTVSNMSPEDSSIYLCSVRESEAFFGQGTRLTVV.

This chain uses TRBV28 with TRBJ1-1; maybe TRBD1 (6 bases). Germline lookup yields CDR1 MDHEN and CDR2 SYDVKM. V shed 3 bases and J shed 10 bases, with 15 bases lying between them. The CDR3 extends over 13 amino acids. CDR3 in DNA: TGTGCCAGCAGTTTCCTCGTACAGGGATCAGCTTTCTTT. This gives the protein CASSFLVQGSAFF. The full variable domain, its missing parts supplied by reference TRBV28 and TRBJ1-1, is DVKVTQSSRYLVKRTGEKVFLECVQDMDHENMFWYRQDPGLGLRLIYFSYDVKMKEKGDIPEGYSVSREKKERFSLILESASTNQTSMYLCASSFLVQGSAFFGQGTRLTVV.

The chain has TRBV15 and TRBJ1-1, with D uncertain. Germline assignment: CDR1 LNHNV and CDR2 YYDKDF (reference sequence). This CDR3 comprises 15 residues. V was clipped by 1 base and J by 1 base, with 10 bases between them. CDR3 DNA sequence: TGTGCCACCAGCAGAGTCAGGTGGGCGAACACTGAAGCTTTCTTT. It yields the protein CATSRVRWANTEAFF.

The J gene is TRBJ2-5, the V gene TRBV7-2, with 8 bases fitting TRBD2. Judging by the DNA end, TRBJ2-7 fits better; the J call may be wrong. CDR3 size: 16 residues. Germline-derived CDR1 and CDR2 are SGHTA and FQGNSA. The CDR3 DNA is TGTGCCAGCAGCCCACGGGGGGGGGAACACTCCTACGAGCAGTACTTC. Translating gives CASSPRGGEHSYEQYF.

The CDR3 coding sequence is TGTGCCAGCAGTTGGGACAGCTCGATGTTGTCTGAAGCTTTCTTT. It codes for CASSWDSSMLSEAFF. This chain connects TRBV27 to TRBJ1-1, with 7 bases matching TRBD1. Trimming cost V 4 bases and J 6 bases; bases outside gene matches: 11. Germline V gene data show CDR1 as MNHEY and CDR2 as SMNVEV (reference sequence). The CDR3 consists of 15 residues.

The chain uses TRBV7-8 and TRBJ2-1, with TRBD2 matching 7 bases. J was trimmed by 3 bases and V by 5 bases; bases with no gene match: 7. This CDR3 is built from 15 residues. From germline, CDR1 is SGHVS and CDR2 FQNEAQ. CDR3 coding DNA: TGTGCCAGCAGCCGACAAAGCGGGGTCTACAATGAGCAGTTCTTC. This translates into CASSRQSGVYNEQFF. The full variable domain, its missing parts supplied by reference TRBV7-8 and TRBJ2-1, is GAGVSQSPRYKVAKRGQDVALRCDPISGHVSLFWYQQALGQGPEFLTYFQNEAQLDKSGLPSDRFFAERPEGSVSTLKIQRTQQEDSAVYLCASSRQSGVYNEQFFGPGTRLTVL.

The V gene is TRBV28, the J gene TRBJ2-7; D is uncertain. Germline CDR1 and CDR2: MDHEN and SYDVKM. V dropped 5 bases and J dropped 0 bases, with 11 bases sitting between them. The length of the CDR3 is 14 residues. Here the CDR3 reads CASSPLTNSYEQYF. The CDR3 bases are TGTGCCAGCAGTCCCCTCACTAACTCCTACGAGCAGTACTTC.

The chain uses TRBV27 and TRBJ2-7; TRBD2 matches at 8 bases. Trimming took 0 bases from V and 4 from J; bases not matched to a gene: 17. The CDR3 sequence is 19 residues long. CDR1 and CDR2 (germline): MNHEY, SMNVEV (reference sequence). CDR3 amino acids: CASSLSHSPLAASGYEQYF. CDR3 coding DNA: TGTGCCAGCAGTTTATCCCATTCCCCACTAGCGGCATCGGGGTACGAGCAGTACTTC.

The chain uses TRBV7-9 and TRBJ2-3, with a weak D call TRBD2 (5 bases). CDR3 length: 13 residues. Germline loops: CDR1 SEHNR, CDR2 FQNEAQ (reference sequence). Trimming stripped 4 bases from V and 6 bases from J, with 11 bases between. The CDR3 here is CASSSTDSDTQYF. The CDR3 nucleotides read TGTGCCAGCAGCTCAACGGACTCCGATACGCAGTATTTT. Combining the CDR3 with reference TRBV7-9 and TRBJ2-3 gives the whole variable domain DTGVSQNPRHKITKRGQNVTFRCDPISEHNRLYWYRQTLGQGPEFLTYFQNEAQLEKSRLLSDRFSAERPKGSFSTLEIQRTEQGDSAMYLCASSSTDSDTQYFGPGTRLTVL.

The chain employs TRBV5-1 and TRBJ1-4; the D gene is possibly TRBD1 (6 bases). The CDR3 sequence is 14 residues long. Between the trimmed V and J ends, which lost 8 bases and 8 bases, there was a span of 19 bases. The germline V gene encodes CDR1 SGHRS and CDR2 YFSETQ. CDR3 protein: CASSEWQGPEKLFF. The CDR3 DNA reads TGCGCCAGTTCGGAGTGGCAGGGGCCCGAAAAACTGTTTTTT.

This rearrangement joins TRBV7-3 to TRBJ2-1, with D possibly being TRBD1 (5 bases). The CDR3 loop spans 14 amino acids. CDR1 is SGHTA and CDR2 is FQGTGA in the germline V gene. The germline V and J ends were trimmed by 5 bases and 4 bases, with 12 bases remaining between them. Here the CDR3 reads CASSTQGTYNEQFF. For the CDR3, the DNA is TGTGCCAGCAGCACCCAGGGTACTTACAATGAGCAGTTCTTC.

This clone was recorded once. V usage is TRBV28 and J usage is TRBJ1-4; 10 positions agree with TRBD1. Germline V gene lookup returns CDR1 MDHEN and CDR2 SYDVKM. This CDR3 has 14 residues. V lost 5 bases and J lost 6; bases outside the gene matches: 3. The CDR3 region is CASSMTGGDEKLFF. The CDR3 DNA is TGTGCCAGCAGTATGACAGGGGGCGATGAAAAACTGTTTTTT. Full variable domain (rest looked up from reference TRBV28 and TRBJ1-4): DVKVTQSSRYLVKRTGEKVFLECVQDMDHENMFWYRQDPGLGLRLIYFSYDVKMKEKGDIPEGYSVSREKKERFSLILESASTNQTSMYLCASSMTGGDEKLFFGSGTQLSVL.

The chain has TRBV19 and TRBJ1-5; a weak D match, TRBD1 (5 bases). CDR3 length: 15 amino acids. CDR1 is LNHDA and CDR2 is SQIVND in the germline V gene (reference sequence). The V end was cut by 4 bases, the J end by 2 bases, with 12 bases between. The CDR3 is CASSTAGGGNQPQHF. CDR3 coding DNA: TGTGCCAGTAGTACAGCGGGGGGGGGCAATCAGCCCCAGCATTTT.

The CDR3 DNA is TGTGCCAGCAGGGCACTAGGGGGCCCAGGAAACACCATATATTTT. As protein: CASRALGGPGNTIYF. V and J are TRBV28 and TRBJ1-3; TRBD1 matches at 7 bases. This CDR3 is 15 amino acids long. From germline, CDR1 is MDHEN and CDR2 SYDVKM. With V trimmed by 6 bases and J by 4 bases, 9 bases remained unmatched.

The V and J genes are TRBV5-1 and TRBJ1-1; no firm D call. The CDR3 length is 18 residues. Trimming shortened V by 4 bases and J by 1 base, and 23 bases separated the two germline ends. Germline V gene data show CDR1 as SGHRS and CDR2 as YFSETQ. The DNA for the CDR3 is TGCGCCAGCAGCCGGGGTGGACCAGTGGCAATAGGGAACACTGAAGCTTTCTTT. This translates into CASSRGGPVAIGNTEAFF.

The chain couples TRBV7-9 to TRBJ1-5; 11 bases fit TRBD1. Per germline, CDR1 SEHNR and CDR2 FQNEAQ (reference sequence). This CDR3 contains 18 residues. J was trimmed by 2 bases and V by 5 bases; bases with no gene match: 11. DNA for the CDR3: TGTGCCAGCAGCGCCGGGAGGACAGGGGGCTTGGGCAATCAGCCCCAGCATTTT. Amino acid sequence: CASSAGRTGGLGNQPQHF.

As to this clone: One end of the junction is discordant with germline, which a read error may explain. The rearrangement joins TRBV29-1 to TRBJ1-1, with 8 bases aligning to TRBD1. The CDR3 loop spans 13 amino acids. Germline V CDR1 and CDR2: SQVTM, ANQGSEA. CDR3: CSVEGQGNTEAFF. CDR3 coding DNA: TGCAGCGTAGAAGGACAGGGGAACACTGAAGCTTTCTTT.

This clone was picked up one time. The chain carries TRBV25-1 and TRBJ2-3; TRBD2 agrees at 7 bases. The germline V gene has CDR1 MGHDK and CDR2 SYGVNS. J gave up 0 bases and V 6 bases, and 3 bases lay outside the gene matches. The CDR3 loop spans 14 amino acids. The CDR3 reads CASRRAGSTDTQYF. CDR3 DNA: TGTGCCAGCAGACGAGCGGGGAGCACAGATACGCAGTATTTT.

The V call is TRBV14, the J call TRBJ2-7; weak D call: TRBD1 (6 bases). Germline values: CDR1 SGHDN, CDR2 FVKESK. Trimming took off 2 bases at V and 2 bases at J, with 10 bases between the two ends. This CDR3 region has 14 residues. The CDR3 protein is CASSQTDRTYEQYF. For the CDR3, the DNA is TGTGCCAGCAGCCAAACGGACAGAACCTACGAGCAGTACTTC. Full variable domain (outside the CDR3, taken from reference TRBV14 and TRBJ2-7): EAGVTQFPSHSVIEKGQTVTLRCDPISGHDNLYWYRRVMGKEIKFLLHFVKESKQDESGMPNNRFLAERTGGTYSTLKVQPAELEDSGVYFCASSQTDRTYEQYFGPGTRLTVT.

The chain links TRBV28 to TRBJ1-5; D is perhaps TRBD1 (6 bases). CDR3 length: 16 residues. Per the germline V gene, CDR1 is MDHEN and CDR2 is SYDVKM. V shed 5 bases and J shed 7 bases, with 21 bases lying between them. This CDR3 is CASSQGIARIVQPQHF. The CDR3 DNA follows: TGTGCCAGCAGTCAGGGGATCGCTCGGATCGTCCAGCCCCAGCATTTT.

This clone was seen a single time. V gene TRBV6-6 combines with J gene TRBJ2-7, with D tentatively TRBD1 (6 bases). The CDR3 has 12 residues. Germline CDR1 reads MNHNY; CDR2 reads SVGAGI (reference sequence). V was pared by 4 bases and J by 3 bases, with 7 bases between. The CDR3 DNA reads TGTGCCAGCAGTTCACAGGGCTACGAGCAGTACTTC. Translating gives CASSSQGYEQYF.

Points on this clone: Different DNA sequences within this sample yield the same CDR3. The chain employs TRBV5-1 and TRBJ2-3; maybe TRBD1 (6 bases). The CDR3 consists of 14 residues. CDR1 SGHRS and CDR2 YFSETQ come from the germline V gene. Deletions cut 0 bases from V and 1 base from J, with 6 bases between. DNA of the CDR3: TGCGCCAGCAGCTTGGACAGGGGCACAGATACGCAGTATTTT. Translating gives CASSLDRGTDTQYF.

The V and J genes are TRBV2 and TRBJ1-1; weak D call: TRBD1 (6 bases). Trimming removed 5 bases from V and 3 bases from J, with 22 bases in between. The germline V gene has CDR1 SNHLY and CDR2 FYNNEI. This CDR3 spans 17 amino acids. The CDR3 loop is CASSSQGGGGGYTEAFF. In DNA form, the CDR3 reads TGTGCCAGCAGTTCCCAAGGCGGGGGGGGCGGGTACACTGAAGCTTTCTTT.

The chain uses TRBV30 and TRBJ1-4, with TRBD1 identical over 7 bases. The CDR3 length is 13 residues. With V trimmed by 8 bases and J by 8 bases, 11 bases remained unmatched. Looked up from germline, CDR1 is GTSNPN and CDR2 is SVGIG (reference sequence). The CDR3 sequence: CAQGRQGGEKLFF. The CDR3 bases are TGTGCCCAAGGACGACAGGGAGGCGAAAAACTGTTTTTT. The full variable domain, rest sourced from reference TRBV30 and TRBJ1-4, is SQTIHQWPATLVQPVGSPLSLECTVEGTSNPNLYWYRQAAGRGLQLLFYSVGIGQISSEVPQNLSASRPQDRQFILSSKKLLLSDSGFYLCAQGRQGGEKLFFGSGTQLSVL.